Each of the 9 T cell receptor beta chains below was sequenced from the same sample in a study of CD8+ T cells in alopecia areata. The treatment was: oral pan-JAK inhibitor, 5-10 mg twice daily. Extracted RNA was reverse transcribed into cDNA, the sequencing template. The data were produced by immunoSEQ multiplex PCR, yet TCRdb's version contains in-frame clones alone and is incomplete. The sample shows 80,000 to 100,000 clones, around 40% of them seen only once. The sequencing here drew on CD8+ T cells sorted from blood, taken at week 24, from a patient treated with tofacitinib. These receptor sequences come from a human donor with alopecia areata.

This clone was picked up a small number of times. CDR3 region: CSVALPGFYEQYF. The CDR3 bases are TGCAGCGTCGCTCTACCGGGCTTCTACGAGCAGTACTTC. The chain is built from TRBV29-1 and TRBJ2-7; D is uncertain. With 6 bases removed from V and 3 bases from J, the gap between germline ends came to 15 bases. Germline CDR1 SQVTM, CDR2 ANQGSEA. There are 13 residues in the CDR3.

V usage is TRBV11-1 and J usage is TRBJ2-7, with TRBD2 as a possible D gene (6 bases). Germline CDR1 is SGHAT and CDR2 is FQDESV (reference sequence). This CDR3 is built from 12 residues. Trimming stripped 5 bases from V and 5 bases from J, with 10 bases between. The CDR3 DNA follows: TGTGCCAGCAGCCCGCGGGGTGACGAGCAGTACTTC. This encodes CASSPRGDEQYF.

V and J are TRBV30 and TRBJ2-7; 11 bases fit TRBD2. J was trimmed by 7 bases and V by 5 bases; bases with no gene match: 7. This CDR3 comprises 13 residues. Germline V gives CDR1 GTSNPN, CDR2 SVGIG (reference sequence). The CDR3 region is CAWHSGTSGEQYF. CDR3 bases: TGTGCCTGGCATTCCGGGACTAGCGGTGAGCAGTACTTC.

The chain employs TRBV30 and TRBJ1-2; 8 bases fit TRBD1. Per germline, CDR1 GTSNPN and CDR2 SVGIG (reference sequence). V trimming: 2 bases; J trimming: 8 bases; junction bases outside the gene matches: 13. The CDR3 loop spans 15 amino acids. CDR3 region: CAWSPDRAPRMGYTF. The CDR3, as DNA: TGTGCCTGGAGTCCGGACAGGGCCCCTCGAATGGGCTACACCTTC.

There are a few counts of this clone. The chain joins TRBV29-1 to TRBJ2-7; 11 nucleotides line up with TRBD2. This CDR3 is built from 12 residues. With 4 bases clipped from V and 6 bases from J, the junction kept 2 bases outside the gene matches. CDR1 and CDR2 from the germline V gene are SQVTM and ANQGSEA. The CDR3 reads CSVVAGGPEQYF. CDR3 DNA: TGCAGCGTTGTAGCGGGAGGGCCCGAGCAGTACTTC.

In this sample, this clone turned up a few times. The chain uses TRBV6-5 and TRBJ2-2, with 11 nucleotides matching TRBD2. CDR1 is MNHEY, CDR2 SVGAGI, per germline. This CDR3 spans 13 amino acids. V lost 4 bases to trimming and J lost 8 bases; unmatched junction nucleotides: 0. The CDR3 coding sequence is TGTGCCAGCAGTTTAGCGGGAGGGGGGGAGCTGTTTTTT. It encodes CASSLAGGGELFF.

The CDR3 protein is CASSLTPTGPGELFF. CDR3 nucleotides: TGCGCCAGCAGCTTAACCCCGACAGGGCCCGGGGAGCTGTTTTTT. V usage is TRBV5-1 and J usage is TRBJ2-2; 7 bases are shared with TRBD1. V was pared by 2 bases and J by 6 bases, with 7 bases of the junction left unmatched. The germline CDR1 and CDR2 sequences are SGHRS and YFSETQ. This CDR3 region has 15 residues.

This clone turned up a few times. V is TRBV29-1 and J is TRBJ2-2; D might be TRBD2 (5 bases). The V gene's germline CDR1 is SQVTM and CDR2 ANQGSEA. This CDR3 spans 12 amino acids. V was shortened by 4 bases and J by 8 bases, with 11 bases between the two germline ends. The CDR3 nucleotides read TGCAGCGTTGTTCTAGGAGGAGGGGAGCTGTTTTTT. It specifies CSVVLGGGELFF.

The rearrangement joins TRBV7-2 to TRBJ2-7; unclear D gene. The V end lost 4 bases, the J end lost 2 bases, and 12 bases lay between the germline ends. This CDR3 contains 14 residues. Germline CDR1 reads SGHTA; CDR2 reads FQGNSA. The CDR3 bases are TGTGCCAGCAGCTATAGCCGGCGGACCTACGAGCAGTACTTC. Translating gives CASSYSRRTYEQYF.